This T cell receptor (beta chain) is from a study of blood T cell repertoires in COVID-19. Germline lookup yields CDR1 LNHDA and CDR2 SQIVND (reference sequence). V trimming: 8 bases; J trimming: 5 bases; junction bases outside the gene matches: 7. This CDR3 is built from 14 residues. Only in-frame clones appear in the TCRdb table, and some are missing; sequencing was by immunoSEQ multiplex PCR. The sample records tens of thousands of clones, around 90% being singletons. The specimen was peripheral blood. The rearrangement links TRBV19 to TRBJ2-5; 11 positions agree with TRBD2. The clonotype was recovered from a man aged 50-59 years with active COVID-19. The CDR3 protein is CASRSGGARETQYF. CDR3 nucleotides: TGTGCCAGTCGTAGCGGGGGGGCCCGGGAGACCCAGTACTTC.